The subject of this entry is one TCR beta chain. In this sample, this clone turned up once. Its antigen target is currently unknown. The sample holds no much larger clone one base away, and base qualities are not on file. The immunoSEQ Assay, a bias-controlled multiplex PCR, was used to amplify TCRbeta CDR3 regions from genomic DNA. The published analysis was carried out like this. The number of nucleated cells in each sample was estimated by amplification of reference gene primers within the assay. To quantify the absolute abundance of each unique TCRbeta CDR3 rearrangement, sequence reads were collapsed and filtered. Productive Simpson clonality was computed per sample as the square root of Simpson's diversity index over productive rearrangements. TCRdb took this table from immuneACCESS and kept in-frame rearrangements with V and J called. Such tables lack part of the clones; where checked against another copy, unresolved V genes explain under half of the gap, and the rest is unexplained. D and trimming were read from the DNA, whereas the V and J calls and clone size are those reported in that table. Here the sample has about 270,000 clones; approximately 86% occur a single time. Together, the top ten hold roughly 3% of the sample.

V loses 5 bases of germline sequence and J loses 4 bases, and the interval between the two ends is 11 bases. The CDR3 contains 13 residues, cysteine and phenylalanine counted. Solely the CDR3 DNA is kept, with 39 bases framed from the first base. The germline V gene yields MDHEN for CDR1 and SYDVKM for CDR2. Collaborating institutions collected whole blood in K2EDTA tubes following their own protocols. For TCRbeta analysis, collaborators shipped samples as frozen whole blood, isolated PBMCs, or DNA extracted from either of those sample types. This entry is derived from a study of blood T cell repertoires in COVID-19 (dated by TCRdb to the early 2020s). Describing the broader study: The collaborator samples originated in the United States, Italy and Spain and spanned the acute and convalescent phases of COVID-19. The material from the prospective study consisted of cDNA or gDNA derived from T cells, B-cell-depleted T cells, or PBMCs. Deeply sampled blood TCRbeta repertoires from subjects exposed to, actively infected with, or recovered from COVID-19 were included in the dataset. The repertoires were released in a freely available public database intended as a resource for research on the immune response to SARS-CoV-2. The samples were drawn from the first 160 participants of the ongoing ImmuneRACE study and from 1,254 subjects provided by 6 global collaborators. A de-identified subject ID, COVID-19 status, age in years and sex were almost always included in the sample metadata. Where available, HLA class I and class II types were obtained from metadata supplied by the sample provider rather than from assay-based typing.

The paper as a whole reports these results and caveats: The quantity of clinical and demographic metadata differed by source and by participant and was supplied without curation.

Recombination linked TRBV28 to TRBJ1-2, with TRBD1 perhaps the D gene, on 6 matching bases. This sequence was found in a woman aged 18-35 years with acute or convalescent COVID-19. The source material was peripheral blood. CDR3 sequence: CASSLGTPYGYTF. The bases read TGTGCCAGCAGTCTAGGGACACCCTATGGCTACACCTTC.